The 12 T cell receptor beta chains given below trace back to one sample, sequenced in a study of T-cell memory formation after mild COVID-19. In TCRdb, the 5' RACE reads were re-called with MiXCR into one record per CDR3 protein. The table includes 250,000 to 300,000 distinct CDR3 sequences, 15% to 20% detected once. The sequencing input was PBMCs or a T cell subset sorted from them (not recorded which). Receptor source: a man younger than 35 who had mild COVID-19 (a few samples of this study predate the infection). Cell type and time point are not known.

The chain links TRBV29-1 to TRBJ2-1; D perhaps matches TRBD1 (6 bases). The V gene's germline CDR1 is SQVTM and CDR2 ANQGSEA. This CDR3 region has 12 residues. V lost 1 base to trimming and J lost 7 bases, with 8 bases between them. Written as DNA, the CDR3 is TGCAGCGTTGAAGGCCAGGGGAATGAGCAGTTCTTC. This gives the protein CSVEGQGNEQFF.

This clonotype was observed at least ten times. The chain links TRBV19 to TRBJ1-2; D is uncertain. V was trimmed by 7 bases and J by 10 bases, leaving 10 bases between them. This CDR3 comprises 10 residues. Germline V lookup: CDR1 LNHDA, CDR2 SQIVND (reference sequence). The CDR3: CASKGPDYTF. DNA for the CDR3: TGTGCCAGTAAAGGGCCCGACTACACCTTC.

There are a few counts of this clonotype. Sequence at one end of the junction differs from germline and may be a read error. The rearrangement uses TRBV7-2 and TRBJ1-5; no definite D call. The CDR3 has 15 amino acids. Germline CDR1 and CDR2: SGHTA and FQGNSA. The chain's CDR3 is CASSLEPSSSQPQHF. CDR3 bases: TGTGCCAGCAGCTTAGAGCCCTCAAGCAGTCAGCCCCAGCATTTT.

J is TRBJ2-1 and V is TRBV7-3; maybe TRBD2 (6 bases). The CDR3 is 12 amino acids. Trimming shortened V by 5 bases and J by 10 bases, and 12 bases separated the two germline ends. Germline-derived CDR1 and CDR2 are SGHTA and FQGTGA. This CDR3 is CASSELAGEQFF. The CDR3 nucleotides are TGTGCCAGCAGCGAACTCGCGGGAGAGCAGTTCTTC.

This chain links TRBV20-1 with TRBJ2-6; D unclear. The germline CDR1 and CDR2 sequences are DFQATT and SNEGSKA (reference sequence). The CDR3 has 18 amino acids. The germline V and J ends were trimmed by 0 bases and 0 bases, with 15 bases remaining between them. The CDR3 protein is CSARDLKALSSGANVLTF. The CDR3, as DNA: TGCAGTGCTAGAGATCTGAAGGCCCTCAGCTCTGGGGCCAACGTCCTGACTTTC.

The chain is built from TRBV12-3 or TRBV12-4 and TRBJ2-5; possible D gene TRBD2, 6 bases. This CDR3 comprises 14 residues. The germline V and J ends were trimmed by 6 bases and 5 bases, with 16 bases remaining between them. In DNA form, the CDR3 reads TGTGCCAGCAGGGGAACCCGGGGGTACGAGACCCAGTACTTC. Protein product: CASRGTRGYETQYF.

The chain couples TRBV11-3 to TRBJ2-7; D is unresolved. This CDR3 is built from 15 residues. Trimming took off 5 bases at V and 0 bases at J, with 14 bases between the two ends. Looked up from germline, CDR1 is SGHNT and CDR2 is YENEEA. The CDR3 reads CASSPGQTSSYEQYF. The CDR3 DNA reads TGTGCCAGCAGCCCCGGCCAAACCAGCTCCTACGAGCAGTACTTC.

This clonotype was counted between two and nine times. The J gene is TRBJ1-6, the V gene TRBV12-3 or TRBV12-4; unclear D gene. Trimming shortened V by 5 bases and J by 9 bases, and 11 bases separated the two germline ends. There are 13 residues in the CDR3. CDR3 sequence (DNA): TGTGCCAGCAGTCTAGAAGCGGGTTCACCCCTCCACTTT. Translation: CASSLEAGSPLHF.

J is TRBJ1-1 and V is TRBV6-1; 8 positions agree with TRBD1. The CDR3 contains 12 residues. Unmatched junction bases numbered 8, after V lost 6 bases and J lost 11 bases. In germline, CDR1 is MNHNS, CDR2 SASEGT. The CDR3 loop is CASRTGVGEAFF. The CDR3 DNA reads TGTGCCAGCAGGACAGGGGTTGGAGAGGCTTTCTTT.

In this sample, this clonotype turned up many times. The chain couples TRBV28 to TRBJ2-1, with D possibly called TRBD1 or TRBD2 (5 bases each). The CDR3 has 17 residues. Trimming removed 4 bases at V and 0 bases at J, with 16 bases between. Germline V gene data show CDR1 as MDHEN and CDR2 as SYDVKM. The CDR3 protein is CASSSSGTRRSYNEQFF. For the CDR3, the DNA is TGTGCCAGCAGTTCCTCCGGGACCAGGCGCTCCTACAATGAGCAGTTCTTC.

This sequence joins TRBV5-1 and TRBJ2-7; 8 bases map to TRBD1. Trimming took 5 bases from V and 5 from J; bases not matched to a gene: 9. Germline CDR1 is SGHRS and CDR2 is YFSETQ. There are 14 residues in the CDR3. The CDR3 DNA is TGCGCCAGCAGTACTCAGGGGGCGATTGACGAGCAGTACTTC. Residues: CASSTQGAIDEQYF.

This rearrangement joins TRBV4-3 to TRBJ2-2; D gene uncertain. V lost 2 bases and J 6 bases, leaving 7 bases between the germline ends. Germline CDR1 and CDR2: LGHNA and YSLEER. This CDR3 has 13 residues. The CDR3: CASSQRTAGELFF. CDR3 coding DNA: TGCGCCAGCAGCCAAAGAACAGCCGGGGAGCTGTTTTTT.